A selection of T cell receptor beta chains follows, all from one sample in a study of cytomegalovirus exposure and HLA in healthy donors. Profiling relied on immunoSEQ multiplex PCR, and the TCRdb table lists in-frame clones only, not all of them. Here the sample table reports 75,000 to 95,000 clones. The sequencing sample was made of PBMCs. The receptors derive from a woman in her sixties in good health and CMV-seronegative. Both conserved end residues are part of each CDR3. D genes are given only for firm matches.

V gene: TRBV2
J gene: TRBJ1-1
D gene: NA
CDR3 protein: CASSAHDPADTEAFF
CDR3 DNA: TGTGCCAGCAGTGCCCACGACCCGGCGGACACTGAAGCTTTCTTT

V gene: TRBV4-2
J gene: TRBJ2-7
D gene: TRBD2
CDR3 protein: CASSQGTSGSVWNEQYF
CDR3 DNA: TGTGCCAGCAGCCAAGGGACTAGCGGGAGTGTTTGGAACGAGCAGTACTTC

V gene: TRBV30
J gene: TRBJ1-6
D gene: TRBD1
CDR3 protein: CAWSRQGNSPLHF
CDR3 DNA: TGTGCCTGGAGTCGACAGGGTAATTCACCCCTCCACTTT

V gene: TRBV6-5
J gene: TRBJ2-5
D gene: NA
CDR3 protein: CASSHEEETQYF
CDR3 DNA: TGTGCCAGCAGTCACGAGGAAGAGACCCAGTACTTC

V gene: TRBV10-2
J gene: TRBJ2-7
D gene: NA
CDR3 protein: CASRDSQGLTAYEQYF
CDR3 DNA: TGCGCCAGCAGAGACTCGCAGGGCCTCACGGCATACGAGCAGTACTTC

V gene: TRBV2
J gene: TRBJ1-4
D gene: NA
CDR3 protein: CASTGRDAGEKLFF
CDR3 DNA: TGTGCCAGCACTGGGAGGGATGCTGGAGAAAAACTGTTTTTT

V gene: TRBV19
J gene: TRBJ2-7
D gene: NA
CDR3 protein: CASSADSLHALGLTYEQYF
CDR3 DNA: TGTGCCAGTAGTGCGGACAGTCTACATGCTTTAGGGTTAACCTACGAGCAGTACTTC

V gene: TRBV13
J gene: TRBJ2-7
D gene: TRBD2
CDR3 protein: CASSLEKFGAGTPYEQYF
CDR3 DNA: TGTGCCAGCAGCTTAGAGAAATTTGGAGCGGGAACACCCTACGAGCAGTACTTC

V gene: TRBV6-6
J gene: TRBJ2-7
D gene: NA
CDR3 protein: CASSSGTLLYEQYF
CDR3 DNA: TGTGCCAGCAGCTCTGGGACACTTCTTTACGAGCAGTACTTC

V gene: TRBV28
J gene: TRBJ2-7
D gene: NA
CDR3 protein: CASSSPQGRNYEQYF
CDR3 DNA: TGTGCCAGCAGTTCACCCCAGGGGCGCAATTACGAGCAGTACTTC

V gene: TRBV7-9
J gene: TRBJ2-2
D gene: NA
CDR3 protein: CASSFTSGYTGELFF
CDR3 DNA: TGTGCCAGCAGCTTCACATCGGGTTACACCGGGGAGCTGTTTTTT

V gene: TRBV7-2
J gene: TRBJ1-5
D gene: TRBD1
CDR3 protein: CASSDRVLGPQHF
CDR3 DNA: TGTGCCAGCAGCGACAGGGTACTTGGGCCCCAGCATTTT

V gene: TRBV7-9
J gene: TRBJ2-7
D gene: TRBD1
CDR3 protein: CASSLAQGVLRYEQYF
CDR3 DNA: TGTGCCAGCAGCTTAGCACAGGGGGTCCTCCGGTACGAGCAGTACTTC

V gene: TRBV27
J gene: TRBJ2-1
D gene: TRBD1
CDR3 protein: CASSSGQAYNEQFF
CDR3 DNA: TGTGCCAGCAGTTCGGGACAGGCCTACAATGAGCAGTTCTTC

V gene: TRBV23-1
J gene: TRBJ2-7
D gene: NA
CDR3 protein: CASSHGPYTGEPYEQYF
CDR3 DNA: TGCGCCAGCAGTCACGGGCCCTATACAGGAGAACCCTACGAGCAGTACTTC

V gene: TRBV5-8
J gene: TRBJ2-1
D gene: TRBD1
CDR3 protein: CASSSRDRDGNEQFF
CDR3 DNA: TGTGCCAGCAGCTCGCGGGACAGGGATGGCAATGAGCAGTTCTTC

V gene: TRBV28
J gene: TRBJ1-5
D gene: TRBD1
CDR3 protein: CASSLGDRANQPQHF
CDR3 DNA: TGTGCCAGCAGTTTAGGTGACAGGGCCAATCAGCCCCAGCATTTT

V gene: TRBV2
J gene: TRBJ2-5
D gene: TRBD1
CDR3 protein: CASSVSGQGAQETQYF
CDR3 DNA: TGTGCCAGCAGTGTTTCAGGACAGGGGGCCCAAGAGACCCAGTACTTC

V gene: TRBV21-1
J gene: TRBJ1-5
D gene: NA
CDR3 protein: CASSKPRRAGRSNQPQHF
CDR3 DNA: TGTGCCAGCAGCAAACCCCGGCGGGCAGGCCGTAGCAATCAGCCCCAGCATTTT

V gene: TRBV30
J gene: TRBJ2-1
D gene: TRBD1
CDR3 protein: CAWSEVFKDRGDYNEQFF
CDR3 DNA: TGTGCCTGGAGTGAGGTCTTTAAGGACAGGGGCGACTACAATGAGCAGTTCTTC

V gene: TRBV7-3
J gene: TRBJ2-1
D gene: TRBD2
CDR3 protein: CASSFTLAGGRNEQFF
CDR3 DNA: TGTGCCAGCAGCTTTACCCTAGCGGGAGGACGGAATGAGCAGTTCTTC

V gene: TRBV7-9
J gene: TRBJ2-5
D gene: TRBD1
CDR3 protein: CASLMPTGGEETQYF
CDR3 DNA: TGTGCCAGCCTCATGCCGACAGGGGGAGAAGAGACCCAGTACTTC

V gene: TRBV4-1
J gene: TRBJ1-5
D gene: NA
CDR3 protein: CASSRQGAGQPQHF
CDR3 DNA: TGCGCCAGCAGCAGGCAGGGTGCGGGGCAGCCCCAGCATTTT

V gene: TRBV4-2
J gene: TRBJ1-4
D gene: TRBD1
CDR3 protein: CASSPFLQGAEKLFF
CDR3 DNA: TGTGCCAGCAGTCCATTCCTCCAGGGGGCTGAAAAACTGTTTTTT

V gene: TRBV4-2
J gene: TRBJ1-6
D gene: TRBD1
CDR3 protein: CASSQDRGQPLHF
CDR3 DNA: TGTGCCAGCAGCCAAGATAGGGGACAGCCCCTCCACTTT

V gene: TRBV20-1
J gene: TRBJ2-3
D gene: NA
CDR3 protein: CSAAGRDTQYF
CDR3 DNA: TGCAGTGCTGCGGGTCGAGATACGCAGTATTTT

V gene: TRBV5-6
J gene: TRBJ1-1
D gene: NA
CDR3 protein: CASSHVLQGWRSMNTEAFF
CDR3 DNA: TGTGCCAGCAGCCACGTTTTACAGGGTTGGCGGAGTATGAACACTGAAGCTTTCTTT

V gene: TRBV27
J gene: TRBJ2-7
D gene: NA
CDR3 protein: CASSAGLSYEQYF
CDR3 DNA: TGTGCCAGCAGTGCGGGACTTTCCTACGAGCAGTACTTC

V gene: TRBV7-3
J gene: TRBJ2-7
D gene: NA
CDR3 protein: CASSLRSHGSYEQYF
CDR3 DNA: TGTGCCAGCAGCTTAAGGAGCCATGGGAGTTACGAGCAGTACTTC

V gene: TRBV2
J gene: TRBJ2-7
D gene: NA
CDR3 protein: CASKGGGFEQYF
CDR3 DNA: TGTGCCAGCAAGGGAGGCGGGTTCGAGCAGTACTTC

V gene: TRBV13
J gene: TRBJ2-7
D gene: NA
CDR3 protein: CASSLGQMDYEQYF
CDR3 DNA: TGTGCCAGCAGCTTAGGACAGATGGACTACGAGCAGTACTTC

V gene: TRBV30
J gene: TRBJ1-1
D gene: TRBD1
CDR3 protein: CAWSQKGQGSTEAFF
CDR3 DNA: TGTGCCTGGAGTCAAAAGGGACAGGGGAGCACTGAAGCTTTCTTT

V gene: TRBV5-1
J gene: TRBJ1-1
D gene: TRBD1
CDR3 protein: CASSGQGNTEAFF
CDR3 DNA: TGCGCCAGCAGCGGACAGGGAAACACTGAAGCTTTCTTT

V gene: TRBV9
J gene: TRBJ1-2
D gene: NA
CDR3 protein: CASSVAAGYGYTF
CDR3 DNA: TGTGCCAGCAGCGTAGCTGCGGGCTATGGCTACACCTTC

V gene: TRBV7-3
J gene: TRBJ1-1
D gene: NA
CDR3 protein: CASSLNRDTEAFF
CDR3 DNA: TGTGCCAGCAGCTTAAACCGGGACACTGAAGCTTTCTTT

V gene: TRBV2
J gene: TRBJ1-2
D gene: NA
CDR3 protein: CASSLTGIGYTF
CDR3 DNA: TGTGCCAGCAGCCTTACAGGTATCGGCTACACCTTC

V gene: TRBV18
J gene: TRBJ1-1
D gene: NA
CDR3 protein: CASSPGDTGAEAFF
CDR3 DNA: TGTGCCAGCTCACCAGGCGACACGGGGGCTGAAGCTTTCTTT

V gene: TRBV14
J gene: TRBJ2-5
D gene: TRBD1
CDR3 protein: CASSQKGGQSLHFQETQYF
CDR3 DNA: TGTGCCAGCAGCCAAAAAGGGGGACAGTCCCTACATTTCCAAGAGACCCAGTACTTC

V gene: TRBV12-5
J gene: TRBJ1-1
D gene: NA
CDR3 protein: CASGRNTEAFF
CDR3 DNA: TGTGCTAGTGGCAGGAACACTGAAGCTTTCTTT

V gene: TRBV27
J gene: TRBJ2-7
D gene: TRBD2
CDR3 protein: CASSSQGTSNKQYF
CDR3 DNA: TGTGCCAGCAGTTCCCAGGGGACTAGCAACAAGCAGTACTTC

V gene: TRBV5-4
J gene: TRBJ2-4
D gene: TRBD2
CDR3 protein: CASSFLAGGSLGKNIQYF
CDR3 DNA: TGTGCCAGCAGCTTTCTGGCGGGAGGGTCCCTAGGCAAAAACATTCAGTACTTC

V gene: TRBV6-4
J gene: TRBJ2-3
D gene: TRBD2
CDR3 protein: CASSLLAGGVDKQYF
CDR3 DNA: TGTGCCAGCAGCCTACTAGCGGGAGGGGTCGATAAGCAGTATTTT

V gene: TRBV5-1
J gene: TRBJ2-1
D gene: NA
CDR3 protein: CASSFTGISFDEQFF
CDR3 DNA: TGCGCCAGCAGCTTTACAGGGATAAGCTTCGATGAGCAGTTCTTC

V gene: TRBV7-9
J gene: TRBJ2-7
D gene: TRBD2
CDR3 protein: CASSLMFSGNEQYF
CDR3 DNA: TGTGCCAGCAGCTTAATGTTCAGCGGGAACGAGCAGTACTTC

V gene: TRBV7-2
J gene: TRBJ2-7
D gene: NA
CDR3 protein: CASSRVGGYEQYF
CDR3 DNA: TGTGCCAGCAGCCGCGTAGGAGGCTACGAGCAGTACTTC

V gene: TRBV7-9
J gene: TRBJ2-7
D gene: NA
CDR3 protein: CASSEGFEQYF
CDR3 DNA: TGTGCCAGCAGCGAGGGTTTCGAGCAGTACTTC

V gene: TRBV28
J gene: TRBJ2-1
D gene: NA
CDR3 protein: CASSLRGEQFF
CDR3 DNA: TGTGCCAGCAGTTTAAGAGGGGAGCAGTTCTTC